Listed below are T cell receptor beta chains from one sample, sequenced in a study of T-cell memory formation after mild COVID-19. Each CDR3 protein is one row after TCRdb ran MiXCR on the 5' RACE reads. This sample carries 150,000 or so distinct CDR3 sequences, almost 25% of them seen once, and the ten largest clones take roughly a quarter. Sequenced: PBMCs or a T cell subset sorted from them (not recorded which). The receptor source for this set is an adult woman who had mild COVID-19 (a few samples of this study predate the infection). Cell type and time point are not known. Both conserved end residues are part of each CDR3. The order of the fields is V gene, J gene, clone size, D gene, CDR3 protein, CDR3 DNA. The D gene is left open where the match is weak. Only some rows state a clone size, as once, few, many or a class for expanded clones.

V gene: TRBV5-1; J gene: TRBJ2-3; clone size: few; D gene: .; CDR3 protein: CASSLSAGRTDTQYF; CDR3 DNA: TGCGCCAGCAGCTTGTCTGCCGGCCGCACAGATACGCAGTATTTT
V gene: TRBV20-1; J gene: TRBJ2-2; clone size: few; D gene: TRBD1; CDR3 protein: CSARDTRQGDTGELFF; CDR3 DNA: TGCAGTGCTAGAGACACCCGACAGGGTGACACCGGGGAGCTGTTTTTT
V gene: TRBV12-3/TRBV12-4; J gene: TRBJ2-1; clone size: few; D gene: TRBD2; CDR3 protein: CASSSSGTNNEQFF; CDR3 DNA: TGTGCCAGCAGCTCCTCCGGGACTAACAATGAGCAGTTCTTC
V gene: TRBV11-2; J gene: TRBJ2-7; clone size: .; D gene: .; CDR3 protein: CASSSGTQYEQYF; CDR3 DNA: TGTGCCAGCAGTTCCGGGACACAGTACGAGCAGTACTTC
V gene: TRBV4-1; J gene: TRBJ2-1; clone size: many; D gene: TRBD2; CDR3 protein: CASSQDWAAGVNNEQFF; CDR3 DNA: TGCGCCAGCAGCCAAGATTGGGCAGCGGGGGTGAACAATGAGCAGTTCTTC
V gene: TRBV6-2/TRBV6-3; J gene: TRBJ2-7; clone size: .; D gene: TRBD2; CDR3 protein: CASSTSGKSYEQYF; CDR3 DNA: TGTGCCAGCAGTACTAGCGGGAAATCCTACGAGCAGTACTTC
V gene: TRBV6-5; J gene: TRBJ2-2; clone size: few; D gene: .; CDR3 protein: CASSDTIGWGNTGELFF; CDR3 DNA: TGTGCCAGCAGCGACACGATAGGATGGGGGAACACCGGGGAGCTGTTTTTT
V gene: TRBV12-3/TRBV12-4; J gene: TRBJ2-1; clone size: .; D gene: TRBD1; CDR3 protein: CASTPSRGQGRSDEQFF; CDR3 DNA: TGTGCCAGCACCCCGTCGAGGGGACAGGGACGTTCGGATGAGCAGTTCTTC
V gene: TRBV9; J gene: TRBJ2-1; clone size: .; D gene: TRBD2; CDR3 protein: CASSVSGLAGSSYNEQFF; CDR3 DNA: TGTGCCAGCAGCGTATCCGGACTAGCGGGGAGCTCCTACAATGAGCAGTTCTTC
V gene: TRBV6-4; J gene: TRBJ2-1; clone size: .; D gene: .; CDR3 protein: CASSDSQRRRSYNEQFF; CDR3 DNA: TGTGCCAGCAGTGACTCCCAGCGGAGACGTTCCTACAATGAGCAGTTCTTC
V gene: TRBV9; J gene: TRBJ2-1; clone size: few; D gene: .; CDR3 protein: CASSPSWTTYNEQFF; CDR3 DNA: TGTGCCAGCAGCCCAAGCTGGACCACCTACAATGAGCAGTTCTTC
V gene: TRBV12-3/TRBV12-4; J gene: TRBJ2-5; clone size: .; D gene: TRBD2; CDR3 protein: CASSLSGGAWETQYF; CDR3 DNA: TGTGCCAGCAGTCTTAGCGGGGGGGCCTGGGAGACCCAGTACTTC
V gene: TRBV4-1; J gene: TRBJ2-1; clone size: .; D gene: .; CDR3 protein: CASSQVGGVSYNEQFF; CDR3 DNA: TGCGCCAGCAGCCAAGTCGGCGGGGTTTCCTACAATGAGCAGTTCTTC
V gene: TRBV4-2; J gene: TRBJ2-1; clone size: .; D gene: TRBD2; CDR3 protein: CASSQDLRLAGGGLNNEQFF; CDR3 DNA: TGTGCCAGCAGCCAAGATCTAAGACTAGCGGGAGGGGGTCTAAACAATGAGCAGTTCTTC
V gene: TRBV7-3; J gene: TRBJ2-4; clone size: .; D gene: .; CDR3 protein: CASSPLGGPGDIQYF; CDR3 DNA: TGTGCCAGCAGCCCCCTAGGGGGGCCTGGGGACATTCAGTACTTC
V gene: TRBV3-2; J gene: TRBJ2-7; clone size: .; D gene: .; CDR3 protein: CASSRRQVSHEQYF; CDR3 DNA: TGTGCCAGCAGCCGCCGACAGGTTTCCCACGAGCAGTACTTC
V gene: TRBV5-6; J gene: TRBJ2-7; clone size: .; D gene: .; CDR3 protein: CASTTDSSYEQYF; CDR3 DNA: TGTGCCAGCACCACGGACAGTTCCTACGAGCAGTACTTC
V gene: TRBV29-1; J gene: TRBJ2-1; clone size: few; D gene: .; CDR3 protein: CSVEQVGSRAVYEQFF; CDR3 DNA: TGCAGCGTTGAACAAGTAGGATCCCGAGCCGTGTATGAGCAGTTCTTC
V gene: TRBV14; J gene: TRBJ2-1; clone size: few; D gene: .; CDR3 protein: CASSQRKVGQGDNEQFF; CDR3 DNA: TGTGCCAGCAGCCAAAGAAAGGTTGGGCAGGGAGACAATGAGCAGTTCTTC
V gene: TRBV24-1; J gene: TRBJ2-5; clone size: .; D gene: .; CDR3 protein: CATSDPSRLGSSGETQYF; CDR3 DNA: TGTGCCACCAGTGATCCCTCCCGGCTCGGTTCCTCGGGGGAGACCCAGTACTTC
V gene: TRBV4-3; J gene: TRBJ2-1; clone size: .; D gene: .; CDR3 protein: CASSQGGSSYNEQFF; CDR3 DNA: TGCGCCAGCAGCCAAGGGGGGAGCTCCTACAATGAGCAGTTCTTC
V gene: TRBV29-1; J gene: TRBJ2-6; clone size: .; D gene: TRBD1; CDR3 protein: CSERRQGRSGANVLTF; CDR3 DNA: TGCAGCGAACGGCGACAGGGCCGCTCTGGGGCCAACGTCCTGACTTTC
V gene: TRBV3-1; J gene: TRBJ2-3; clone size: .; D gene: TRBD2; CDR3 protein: CASSQRGLAGGTSTDTQYF; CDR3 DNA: TGTGCCAGCAGCCAGAGGGGACTAGCGGGGGGAACTAGCACAGATACGCAGTATTTT
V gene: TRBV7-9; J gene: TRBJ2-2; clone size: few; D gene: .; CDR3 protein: CASSLGWTDRTGELFF; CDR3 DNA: TGTGCCAGCAGCTTAGGTTGGACAGACCGCACCGGGGAGCTGTTTTTT
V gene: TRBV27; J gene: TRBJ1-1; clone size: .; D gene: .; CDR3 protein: CASSFGHNTEAFF; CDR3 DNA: TGTGCCAGCAGTTTCGGACATAACACTGAAGCTTTCTTT
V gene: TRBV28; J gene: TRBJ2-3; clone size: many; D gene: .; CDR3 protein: CASGEQDGTDTQYF; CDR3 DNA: TGTGCCAGCGGGGAACAGGACGGCACAGATACGCAGTATTTT
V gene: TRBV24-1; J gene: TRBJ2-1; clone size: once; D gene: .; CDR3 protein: CATSPGTVIYNEQFF; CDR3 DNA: TGTGCCACCAGTCCCGGGACTGTAATCTACAATGAGCAGTTCTTC
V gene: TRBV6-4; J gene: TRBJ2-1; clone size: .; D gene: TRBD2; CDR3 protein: CASSDGGSSREQFF; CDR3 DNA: TGTGCCAGCAGTGACGGCGGGAGCTCCCGAGAGCAGTTCTTC
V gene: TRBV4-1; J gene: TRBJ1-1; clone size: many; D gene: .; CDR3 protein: CASSQLTTEDSGREAFF; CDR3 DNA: TGCGCCAGCAGCCAATTAACAACCGAAGACTCAGGACGGGAAGCTTTCTTT
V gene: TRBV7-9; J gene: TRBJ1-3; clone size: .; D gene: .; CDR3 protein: CASSQADLMSSGNTIYF; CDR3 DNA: TGTGCCAGCAGCCAAGCAGACCTAATGAGCTCTGGAAACACCATATATTTT
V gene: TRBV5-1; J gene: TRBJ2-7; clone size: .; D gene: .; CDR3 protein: CASSSSADLGRHEQYF; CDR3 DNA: TGCGCCAGCAGCTCGTCCGCGGACCTCGGGCGGCACGAGCAGTACTTC
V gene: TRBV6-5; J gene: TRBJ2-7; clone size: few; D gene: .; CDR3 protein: CASSFDGTGFYEQYF; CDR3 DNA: TGTGCCAGCAGTTTCGACGGGACTGGATTCTACGAGCAGTACTTC
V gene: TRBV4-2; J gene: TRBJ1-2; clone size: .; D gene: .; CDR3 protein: CASSQEGGVVLYTF; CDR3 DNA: TGTGCCAGCAGCCAAGAGGGTGGGGTCGTCCTCTACACCTTC
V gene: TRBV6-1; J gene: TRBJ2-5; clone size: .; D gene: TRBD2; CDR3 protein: CASSDLAGEQETQYF; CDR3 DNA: TGTGCCAGCAGTGATCTAGCGGGCGAACAAGAGACCCAGTACTTC
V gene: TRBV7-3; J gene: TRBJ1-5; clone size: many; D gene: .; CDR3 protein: CASSLAVQGKPSYRQPQHF; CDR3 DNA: TGTGCCAGCAGCTTGGCCGTCCAGGGGAAACCCTCATATAGGCAGCCCCAGCATTTT
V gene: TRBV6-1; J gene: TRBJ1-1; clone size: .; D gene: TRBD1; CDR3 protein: CASSAPGQGPEAFF; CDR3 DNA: TGTGCCAGCAGTGCCCCGGGACAGGGGCCTGAAGCTTTCTTT
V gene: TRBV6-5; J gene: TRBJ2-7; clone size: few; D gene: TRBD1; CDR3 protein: CAIGTGELYEQYF; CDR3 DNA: TGTGCCATCGGGACAGGGGAACTATACGAGCAGTACTTC
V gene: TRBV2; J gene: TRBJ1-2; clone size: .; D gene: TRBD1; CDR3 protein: CASSGPRDSYGYTF; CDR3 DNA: TGTGCCAGCAGCGGCCCCCGGGACAGTTATGGCTACACCTTC
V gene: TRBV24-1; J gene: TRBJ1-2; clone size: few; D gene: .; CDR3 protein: CATSDNGWGYTF; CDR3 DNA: TGTGCCACCAGTGACAACGGTTGGGGCTACACCTTC
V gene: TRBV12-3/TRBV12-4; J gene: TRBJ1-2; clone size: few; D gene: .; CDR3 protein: CASSYRTDGYTF; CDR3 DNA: TGTGCCAGCAGTTACAGGACAGACGGCTACACCTTC
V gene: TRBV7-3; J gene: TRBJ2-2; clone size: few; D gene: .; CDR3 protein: CASSFGLATTGELFF; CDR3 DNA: TGTGCCAGCAGCTTCGGGCTAGCTACCACCGGGGAGCTGTTTTTT
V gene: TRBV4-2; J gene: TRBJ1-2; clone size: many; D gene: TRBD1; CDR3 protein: CASSSPTGRISGYTF; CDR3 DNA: TGTGCCAGCAGTTCGCCGACAGGGAGGATCTCAGGCTACACCTTC
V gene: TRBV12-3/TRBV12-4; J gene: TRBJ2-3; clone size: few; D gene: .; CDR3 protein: CASSFGGGRPLDTQYF; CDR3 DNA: TGTGCCAGCAGTTTCGGGGGCGGGCGTCCCCTAGATACGCAGTATTTT
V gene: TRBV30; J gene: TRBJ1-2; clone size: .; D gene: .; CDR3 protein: CAWSVVGLGYTF; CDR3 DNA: TGTGCCTGGAGTGTTGTAGGGCTTGGCTACACCTTC
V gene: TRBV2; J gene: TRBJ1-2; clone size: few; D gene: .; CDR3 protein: CASSVGPANYGYTF; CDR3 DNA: TGTGCCAGCAGTGTGGGCCCAGCTAACTATGGCTACACCTTC
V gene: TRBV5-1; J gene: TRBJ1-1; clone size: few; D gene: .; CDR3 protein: CASSFSRDTEAFF; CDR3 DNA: TGCGCCAGCAGCTTTAGTCGGGACACTGAAGCTTTCTTT
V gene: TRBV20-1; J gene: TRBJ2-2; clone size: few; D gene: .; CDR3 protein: CSAFSGGELFF; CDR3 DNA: TGCAGTGCCTTTTCGGGCGGGGAGCTGTTTTTT
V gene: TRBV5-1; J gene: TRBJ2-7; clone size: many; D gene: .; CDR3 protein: CASSPIDRTSFSYEQYF; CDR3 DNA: TGCGCCAGCAGCCCGATCGACAGGACCTCCTTTTCCTACGAGCAGTACTTC
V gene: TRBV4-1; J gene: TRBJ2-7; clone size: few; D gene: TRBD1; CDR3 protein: CASSQWAGGDYEQYF; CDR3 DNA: TGCGCCAGCAGCCAATGGGCAGGGGGCGACTACGAGCAGTACTTC